A selection of T cell receptor beta chains follows, all from one sample in a study of blood T cells in healthy people across ages. TCRdb re-called the 5' RACE reads through MiXCR, storing one row per CDR3 protein. Of hundreds of thousands of distinct CDR3 sequences in the sample, 21% are singletons; the top ten hold under 4%. Sequenced material: blood. These receptor sequences come from a man between 65 and 85 years old in good health. The CDR3 runs from the conserved cysteine through the conserved F or W. The D gene is left open where the match is weak. Size is stated for part of the rows, as once, few or many counts, or as a class when the clone is expanded.

abundance	v_gene	d_gene	j_gene	CDR3aa	CDR3nt
.	TRBV20-1	TRBD1	TRBJ1-2	CSAGDSYGYTF	TGCAGTGCTGGGGACAGCTATGGCTACACCTTC
few	TRBV6-5	.	TRBJ1-1	CASSYFGEGTEAFF	TGTGCCAGCAGTTACTTCGGAGAGGGGACTGAAGCTTTCTTT
.	TRBV29-1	TRBD2	TRBJ2-1	CSVRSSGTSGYNEQFF	TGCAGCGTGAGAAGTTCCGGGACTAGCGGGTACAATGAGCAGTTCTTC
.	TRBV10-3	.	TRBJ1-6	CAISDSRNSPLHF	TGTGCCATCAGTGACTCCCGTAATTCACCCCTCCACTTT
many	TRBV12-3/TRBV12-4	.	TRBJ1-5	CASSLSGAQPQHF	TGTGCCAGCAGTTTATCGGGGGCTCAGCCCCAGCATTTT
.	TRBV2	.	TRBJ2-2	CASSESRNTGELFF	TGTGCCAGCAGTGAGTCCAGGAATACCGGGGAGCTGTTTTTT
.	TRBV28	.	TRBJ2-1	CASSLLRGEQFF	TGTGCCAGCAGCCTTCTCCGGGGTGAGCAGTTCTTC
.	TRBV24-1	TRBD1	TRBJ2-1	CATSDANRGEQFF	TGTGCCACCAGTGATGCCAACAGGGGGGAGCAGTTCTTC
few	TRBV5-6	.	TRBJ2-5	CASSLASSETQYF	TGTGCCAGCAGCTTGGCGAGTTCAGAGACCCAGTACTTC
.	TRBV19	.	TRBJ2-1	CASSIPLGNEQFF	TGTGCCAGTAGTATCCCCTTGGGGAATGAGCAGTTCTTC